This T cell receptor (beta chain) was sequenced in a study of regulatory T cells in long-lasting Graves disease (dated by TCRdb to the early 2020s). With regard to the full study: Antithyroid drugs had been taken for less than 3 months by newly diagnosed Graves' disease patients. This study used TCR sequencing and RNA sequencing of peripheral blood to compare persistent Graves' disease patients against newly diagnosed Graves' disease patients. A total of around 35 samples underwent TCR sequencing, from 13 patients with persistent Graves' disease and 20 patients with newly diagnosed Graves' disease. The study was registered as a clinical trial and conducted in China. General findings and caveats noted by the study authors: Compared with newly diagnosed patients, patients with persistent Graves' disease had lower TCR Shannon entropy and fewer highly expanded clones, which suggests clonal expansion. Persistent disease showed preferential use of TRBV28, TRBJ1-2 and TRBJ2-5, whereas newly diagnosed disease favored TRBV20-1 and TRBJ2-1. More public clonotypes were shared among persistent patients (fewer than 3,000) than among newly diagnosed patients (roughly 1,000). Only peripheral blood was studied, because thyroid tissue, the primary lesion, was inaccessible. The authors noted that the small sample size was a limitation that may lower accuracy. Sequencing and analysis were limited to the TCR beta chain.

This clonotype was recorded at least ten times. What antigen it recognizes has not been identified. No quality values exist for individual bases; no much larger clone is one base distant. Libraries were prepared through multiplex PCR. These reads were obtained on an Illumina HiSeq 4000. CDR3 regions were amplified by Arm-PCR with iRepertoire HTBI primers to construct TCR beta libraries. Gel purification was performed on PCR products prior to sequencing. The study's own analysis went as follows. A total of under 80 TRBV and under 15 TRBJ segments were identified across samples and were used for gene usage analysis of CDR3 amino acid clonotypes. COPE and FqMerger were used to merge filtered high-quality paired reads into contigs. BLAST was used to align contigs to the IMGT TRBV, TRBD and TRBJ reference genes, and CDR3 was defined following IMGT. Any clonotype with a frequency above 0.1% was counted as a highly expanded clone. Repertoire diversity was measured by Shannon entropy, and V-J evenness by the Gini coefficient. A clonotype found in more than one individual was treated as public. TCRdb's own reprocessing of the public reads used fastp at Q25 and MiXCR and kept productive beta chains. Each CDR3 protein appears once, grouped with its most common genes and DNA. TCRdb assigned the V and J calls; the authors' analysis was not used. The sample table records roughly 420,000 distinct CDR3 sequences; around 15% of these occur just once. The ten largest clones represent approximately 22% of the sample.

V loses 4 bases at its end and J loses 2 bases; junction bases beyond the gene matches: 5. Spanning cysteine to phenylalanine, the CDR3 consists of 16 amino acids. Only the CDR3 part of the read is kept: 48 bases, read in frame from the first base. The germline V gene provides CDR1 SGHAT and CDR2 FQNNGV. What the time point label conveys for this sample: newly diagnosed GD, antithyroid drugs for less than 3 months. For both TCR sequencing and RNA sequencing, RNA was extracted from PBMCs using TRIzol. The diagnosis of Graves' disease followed American Thyroid Association guidelines. Patients for the study were recruited at an endocrinology department in Xi'an, China. Each patient gave approximately 10 milliliters of peripheral blood, collected in an EDTA anticoagulant tube. Ficoll Paque Plus density gradient separation was used to isolate PBMCs, and no additional T cell sorting was done. An Agilent 2100 Bioanalyzer and agarose gel were used to assess RNA quality, and a NanoDrop 2000 was used to measure RNA concentration.

This chain joins TRBV11-2 to TRBJ2-2; 9 nucleotides in the junction match TRBD2. The specimen comprised peripheral blood mononuclear cells (PBMCs), sampled at new diagnosis, from a patient treated with antithyroid drugs. The receptor was derived from a female donor with Graves disease. The DNA reads TGTGCCAGCAGCTCAGGGACTAGCAGTAACACCGGGGAGCTGTTTTTT. The translation is CASSSGTSSNTGELFF.